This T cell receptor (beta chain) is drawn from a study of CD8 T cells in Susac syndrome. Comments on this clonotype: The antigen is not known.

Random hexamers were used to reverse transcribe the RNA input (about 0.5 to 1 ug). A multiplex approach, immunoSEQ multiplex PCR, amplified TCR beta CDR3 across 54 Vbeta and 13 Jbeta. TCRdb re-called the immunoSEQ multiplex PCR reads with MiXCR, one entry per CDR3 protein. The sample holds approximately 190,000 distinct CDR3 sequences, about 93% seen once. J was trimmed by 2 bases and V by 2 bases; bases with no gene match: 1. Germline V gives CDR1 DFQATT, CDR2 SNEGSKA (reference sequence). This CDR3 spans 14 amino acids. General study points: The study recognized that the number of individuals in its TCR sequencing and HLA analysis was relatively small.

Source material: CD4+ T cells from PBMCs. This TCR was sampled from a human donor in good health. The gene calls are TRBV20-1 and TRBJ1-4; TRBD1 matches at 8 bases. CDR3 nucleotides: TGCAGTGCTAGACAGGGGGCTACTAATGAAAAACTGTTTTTT. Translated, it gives CSARQGATNEKLFF.